This TCR beta chain was profiled in a study of human T cells and chemical hapten exposure. The time point denotes: pre-sensitization, week 0. Noted treatment: therapeutic diphenylcyclopropenone sensitization with weekly scalp DPC. In the source study's methods: A per-sample median of roughly 96,000 TCRs was observed, with a range of about 20,000 to 700,000. TCRdb recomputed calls from the RACE reads with MiXCR, one row per CDR3 protein. V and J calls and clone size were set by TCRdb, not the authors. The sample records 350,000 to 450,000 distinct CDR3 sequences, about 5.1% being singletons. The clonotype originates from a woman in her forties or fifties with alopecia areata. Some clones in this sample may be carry-over from other donors' samples. The sample in question was whole blood, obtained in connection with sensitization to the hapten diphenylcyclopropenone (DPC).

In nucleotides, the CDR3 is TGTGCCAGCAGCTTTGGGTTCCAAGAGACCCAGTACTTC. This codes for CASSFGFQETQYF. The V gene is TRBV11-1, the J gene TRBJ2-5; no reliable D call. The germline CDR1 and CDR2 sequences are SGHAT and FQDESV (reference sequence). CDR3 length: 13 amino acids. Trimming removed 3 bases from V and 1 base from J, with 6 bases in between.